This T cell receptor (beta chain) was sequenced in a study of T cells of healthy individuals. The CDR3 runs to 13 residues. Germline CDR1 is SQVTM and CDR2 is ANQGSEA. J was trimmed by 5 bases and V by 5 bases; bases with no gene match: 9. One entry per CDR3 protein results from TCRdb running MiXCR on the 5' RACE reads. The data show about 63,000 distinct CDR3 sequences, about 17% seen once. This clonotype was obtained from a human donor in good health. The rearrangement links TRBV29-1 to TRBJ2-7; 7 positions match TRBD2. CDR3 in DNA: TGCAGCGTTTCGGGACTATATAGCGACGAGCAGTACTTC. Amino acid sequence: CSVSGLYSDEQYF.